Presented here are 17 T cell receptor beta chains from one specimen sequenced in a study of OX40 agonist ivuxolimab in advanced cancers. Library prep was done by the immunoSEQ multiplex PCR assay. TCRdb's version of the immuneACCESS table is confined to in-frame rearrangements and falls short of the full clone set. An unresolved V gene accounts for under half of the shortfall where checked; the remainder is of unknown origin. For this sample the table gives about 20,000 clones, of which about 70% were detected only once. Clones ranked in the top ten supply around 30% of the sample. The input for sequencing was CD4+ or CD8+ T cells sorted from blood, taken in a trial of the OX40 agonist ivuxolimab. The receptors derive from an adult with an advanced solid tumor such as melanoma, head and neck, liver or kidney cancer.

In its sample, this clone was seen once. This rearrangement joins TRBV14 to TRBJ2-1; D is unclear. CDR3 length: 11 residues. V shed 1 base and J shed 6 bases, with 1 base lying between them. Germline CDR1 reads SGHDN; CDR2 reads FVKESK. The CDR3 region is CASSQANEQFF. As DNA, the CDR3 is TGTGCCAGCAGCCAAGCCAATGAGCAGTTCTTC.

The chain is built from TRBV7-9 and TRBJ2-1, with D unclear. The CDR3 has 15 amino acids. Trimming left V 5 bases short and J 0 bases short, with 11 bases between. CDR1 is SEHNR and CDR2 is FQNEAQ in the germline V gene (reference sequence). The CDR3 DNA sequence: TGTGCCAGCAGCCCTGGGCTGAGCTCCTACAATGAGCAGTTCTTC. This codes for CASSPGLSSYNEQFF.

The chain links TRBV28 to TRBJ1-5; D not resolved. Germline V gene lookup returns CDR1 MDHEN and CDR2 SYDVKM. The CDR3 runs 14 residues. V gave up 5 bases and J gave up 1 base, with 9 bases separating them. CDR3 sequence: CASSPPESNQPQHF. Here the CDR3 DNA reads TGTGCCAGCAGTCCACCAGAGAGCAATCAGCCCCAGCATTTT. Variable domain in full (rest from reference TRBV28 and TRBJ1-5): DVKVTQSSRYLVKRTGEKVFLECVQDMDHENMFWYRQDPGLGLRLIYFSYDVKMKEKGDIPEGYSVSREKKERFSLILESASTNQTSMYLCASSPPESNQPQHFGDGTRLSIL.

The genes are TRBV6-6 and TRBJ1-2; no clear D. V lost 6 bases, J lost 1 base, and 9 bases lay in between. CDR3 length: 13 residues. Germline-derived CDR1 and CDR2 are MNHNY and SVGAGI (reference sequence). In DNA, the CDR3 is TGTGCCAGCAGATTCCCACATAACTATGGCTACACCTTC. Encoded protein: CASRFPHNYGYTF.

The chain joins TRBV2 to TRBJ1-2, with TRBD1 as a possible D gene (6 bases). The CDR3 covers 15 residues. CDR1 and CDR2 from the germline V gene are SNHLY and FYNNEI. The V and J ends lost 7 bases and 1 base respectively, with 16 bases between them. CDR3: CASTGQGLVNYGYTF. In DNA, the CDR3 is TGTGCCAGCACGGGGCAGGGGCTCGTTAACTATGGCTACACCTTC. Filled out from reference TRBV2 and TRBJ1-2, the complete variable domain reads EPEVTQTPSHQVTQMGQEVILRCVPISNHLYFYWYRQILGQKVEFLVSFYNNEISEKSEIFDDQFSVERPDGSNFTLKIRSTKLEDSAMYFCASTGQGLVNYGYTFGSGTRLTVV.

The chain carries TRBV5-6 and TRBJ1-1; the match to TRBD1 covers 7 bases. V was pared by 4 bases and J by 6 bases, with 18 bases of the junction left unmatched. Germline V lookup: CDR1 SGHDT, CDR2 YYEEEE. The CDR3 has 17 residues. In nucleotides, the CDR3 is TGTGCCAGCAGCATTCTACAGGGGAGGTCTTCGAAGCCTGAAGCTTTCTTT. This sequence encodes CASSILQGRSSKPEAFF.

The gene calls are TRBV27 and TRBJ1-4, with TRBD1 matching over 7 bases. The CDR3 is 14 residues long. Germline V gene lookup returns CDR1 MNHEY and CDR2 SMNVEV (reference sequence). Trimming removed 4 bases from V and 4 bases from J; junction bases left unmatched: 3. For the CDR3, the DNA is TGTGCCAGCAGTTCGGGACAGATTAATGAAAAACTGTTTTTT. It encodes CASSSGQINEKLFF.

This clone was picked up one time. This chain links TRBV19 with TRBJ1-1; 7 bases are a match to TRBD1. V was clipped by 3 bases and J by 6 bases; unmatched bases: 7. The germline V gene has CDR1 LNHDA and CDR2 SQIVND (reference sequence). The length of the CDR3 is 14 residues. This chain's CDR3 is CASSIGTARAEAFF. The CDR3 DNA reads TGTGCCAGTAGTATTGGGACAGCAAGGGCTGAAGCTTTCTTT.

This sequence joins TRBV19 and TRBJ2-1; no reliable D call. In germline, CDR1 is LNHDA, CDR2 SQIVND (reference sequence). Trimming removed 3 bases from V and 0 bases from J, with 12 bases in between. CDR3 length: 16 amino acids. The CDR3 is CASSIDSLSSYNEQFF. The CDR3, as DNA: TGTGCCAGTAGTATCGACTCCCTCAGCTCCTACAATGAGCAGTTCTTC.

The rearrangement joins TRBV9 to TRBJ2-7; D unresolved. The CDR3 covers 15 residues. Trimming removed 4 bases from V and 5 bases from J, with 19 bases in between. Germline V gene data show CDR1 as SGDLS and CDR2 as YYNGEE. The CDR3 here is CASSPEPGFAHEQYF. The CDR3 DNA sequence: TGTGCCAGCAGCCCTGAACCCGGGTTCGCCCACGAGCAGTACTTC.

This sequence joins TRBV5-1 and TRBJ2-7; 12 positions match TRBD1. Germline CDR1 and CDR2: SGHRS and YFSETQ. V shed 6 bases, J shed 2 bases, and the junction held 6 bases outside the gene matches. The CDR3 has 15 amino acids. CDR3 sequence reads: CASTSGTGGPYEQYF. The CDR3 coding sequence is TGCGCCAGCACCTCCGGGACAGGGGGCCCCTACGAGCAGTACTTC.

This chain connects TRBV7-9 to TRBJ2-5; weak D call: TRBD2 (5 bases). The germline gives CDR1 SEHNR, CDR2 FQNEAQ (reference sequence). CDR3 length equals 12 residues. The V and J ends lost 6 bases and 4 bases respectively, with 9 bases between them. CDR3 DNA: TGTGCCAGCAGAGGGAGAGGAGAGACCCAGTACTTC. Protein sequence: CASRGRGETQYF.

The chain joins TRBV6-5 to TRBJ1-2; TRBD1 matches at 8 bases. Germline trimming cut 0 bases from V and 5 bases from J; bases unmatched to any gene: 5. Per germline, CDR1 MNHEY and CDR2 SVGAGI. The CDR3 extends over 15 amino acids. The CDR3 DNA reads as TGTGCCAGCAGTTACTCGAAAAACAGGGGGTATGGCTACACCTTC. Protein: CASSYSKNRGYGYTF.

The chain is built from TRBV4-3 and TRBJ1-4; 9 bases are a match to TRBD1. Losses at the gene ends were 0 bases for V and 4 bases for J; bases not matched to a gene: 9. Germline V lookup: CDR1 LGHNA, CDR2 YSLEER. This CDR3 is built from 18 residues. CDR3 residues: CASSQDRGTGPVNEKLFF. DNA for the CDR3: TGCGCCAGCAGCCAAGATAGGGGGACAGGGCCAGTTAATGAAAAACTGTTTTTT.

The rearrangement uses TRBV7-8 and TRBJ2-3, with 8 positions matching TRBD1. Germline-derived CDR1 and CDR2 are SGHVS and FQNEAQ. The CDR3 has 15 residues. V gave up 4 bases and J gave up 1 base; unmatched junction bases: 4. Here the CDR3 DNA reads TGTGCCAGCAGCTCCGGGACAGGTGGCACAGATACGCAGTATTTT. Its protein is CASSSGTGGTDTQYF. Combining the CDR3 with reference TRBV7-8 and TRBJ2-3 gives the whole variable domain GAGVSQSPRYKVAKRGQDVALRCDPISGHVSLFWYQQALGQGPEFLTYFQNEAQLDKSGLPSDRFFAERPEGSVSTLKIQRTQQEDSAVYLCASSSGTGGTDTQYFGPGTRLTVL.

The chain uses TRBV7-9 and TRBJ2-3; 14 nucleotides align to TRBD2. The CDR3 covers 18 residues. CDR1 and CDR2 from the germline V gene are SEHNR and FQNEAQ (reference sequence). V was pared by 5 bases and J by 7 bases, with 14 bases of the junction left unmatched. CDR3 DNA: TGTGCCAGCAGCACTCCCGTGGGGACTAGCGGGGGATGGAATACGCAGTATTTT. It translates to CASSTPVGTSGGWNTQYF.

Comment on this clone: Relative to the germline gene, one junction end is altered; a read error may explain this. J is TRBJ1-1 and V is TRBV2; no clear D gene. The CDR3 consists of 9 residues. Germline-derived CDR1 and CDR2 are SNHLY and FYNNEI. CDR3 loop: CASSKTEFF. The CDR3 DNA reads as TGTGCCAGCAGTAAGACTGAGTTTTTT.